Listed here are 11 T cell receptor beta chains from one sample, sequenced in a study of T cell responses to AZD1222 COVID-19 vaccine. Generated by immunoSEQ multiplex PCR, the TCRdb table keeps only in-frame clones and is missing some. Altogether about 85,000 clones are present, about 90% being singletons, with the ten largest covering around 6.7%. The sample consisted of peripheral blood, taken on day 0 of AZD1222 vaccination. Every receptor here comes from an adult in good health.

The V and J genes are TRBV2 and TRBJ2-7; the match to TRBD2 covers 9 bases. The trim removed 4 bases at V and 6 bases at J, leaving 4 bases unmatched. The CDR3 spans 13 residues. Germline CDR1 SNHLY, CDR2 FYNNEI. CDR3 sequence reads: CASSVAGGREQYF. The DNA for the CDR3 is TGTGCCAGCAGTGTTGCGGGGGGGCGCGAGCAGTACTTC.

This sequence joins TRBV30 and TRBJ2-5; the D is unclear. Deletions cut 0 bases from V and 4 bases from J, with 9 bases between. The CDR3 contains 13 residues. Germline CDR1 and CDR2: GTSNPN and SVGIG (reference sequence). The CDR3 spells CAWSVPGRETQYF. Here the CDR3 DNA reads TGTGCCTGGAGTGTACCGGGTCGAGAGACCCAGTACTTC.

V gene TRBV29-1 combines with J gene TRBJ2-7, with 10 bases fitting TRBD1. Germline V CDR1 and CDR2: SQVTM, ANQGSEA. This CDR3 spans 15 amino acids. Trimming cost V 4 bases and J 3 bases; bases outside gene matches: 9. The DNA for the CDR3 is TGCAGCGTTGCCCGGGACAGGGGAGCCGGCTACGAGCAGTACTTC. The encoded protein is CSVARDRGAGYEQYF.

V is TRBV7-2 and J is TRBJ1-2; a weak D match, TRBD1 (5 bases). V lost 1 base, J lost 8 bases, and 14 bases lay in between. The CDR3 loop spans 14 amino acids. Per the germline V gene, CDR1 is SGHTA and CDR2 is FQGNSA. CDR3 loop: CASSLDPGLRGYTF. The CDR3 nucleotides are TGTGCCAGCAGCTTAGATCCAGGGTTAAGGGGCTACACCTTC.

Notes on this clone: The same CDR3 is also encoded by other DNA sequences in this sample. This rearrangement joins TRBV19 to TRBJ2-3, with no clear D. The V end was cut by 3 bases, the J end by 3 bases, with 7 bases between. Germline V lookup: CDR1 LNHDA, CDR2 SQIVND (reference sequence). This CDR3 is 13 amino acids long. CDR3 residues: CASSISLTDTQYF. The CDR3 DNA is TGTGCCAGTAGTATTTCCTTGACAGATACGCAGTATTTT.

The chain employs TRBV11-2 and TRBJ2-7; no definite D call. The germline V and J ends were trimmed by 5 bases and 2 bases, with 4 bases remaining between them. Germline V gives CDR1 SGHAT, CDR2 FQNNGV. This CDR3 spans 11 amino acids. This CDR3 reads CASSAAYEQYF. The CDR3 DNA is TGTGCCAGCAGCGCGGCCTACGAGCAGTACTTC.

The rearrangement links TRBV6-2 or TRBV6-3 to TRBJ1-5, with D perhaps TRBD1 (5 bases). Germline CDR1 is MNHEY and CDR2 is SVGEGT. V was pared by 3 bases and J by 5 bases, with 17 bases between. The length of the CDR3 is 16 residues. The CDR3 region has the DNA TGTGCCAGCAGTTATAGGGGTCGGACACTCGATCAGCCCCAGCATTTT. It codes for CASSYRGRTLDQPQHF.

The chain has TRBV19 and TRBJ2-1; D is uncertain. Germline CDR1 reads LNHDA; CDR2 reads SQIVND (reference sequence). Trimming removed 1 base at V and 2 bases at J, with 9 bases between. The CDR3 spans 15 residues. As DNA, the CDR3 is TGTGCCAGTAGTATAGCGAGTGATACCTACAATGAGCAGTTCTTC. This translates into CASSIASDTYNEQFF.

The V call is TRBV15, the J call TRBJ1-4, with 7 bases that match TRBD1. The V gene's germline CDR1 is LNHNV and CDR2 YYDKDF (reference sequence). The J segment lost 8 bases and the V segment lost 4 bases, leaving 10 bases of the junction unmatched. The CDR3 covers 15 residues. CDR3 nucleotide sequence: TGTGCCACCAGCATCCCCGGCAGGGGGAGGGAAAAACTGTTTTTT. Residues: CATSIPGRGREKLFF.

CDR3 amino acids: CASSLGLNTEAFF. In DNA form, the CDR3 reads TGTGCCAGCAGCTTGGGATTAAACACTGAAGCTTTCTTT. The genes are TRBV5-4 and TRBJ1-1; D uncertain. Germline V lookup: CDR1 SGHNT, CDR2 YYREEE (reference sequence). V lost 0 bases and J lost 2, with 5 bases in between. The CDR3 has 13 residues.

The CDR3 region is CASSLGLAGGSYEQYF. Written as DNA, the CDR3 is TGTGCCAGCAGCTTAGGACTAGCGGGAGGCTCCTACGAGCAGTACTTC. The chain is built from TRBV7-2 and TRBJ2-7, with 13 bases aligning to TRBD2. The germline CDR1 and CDR2 sequences are SGHTA and FQGNSA. V lost 1 base and J lost 0; bases outside the gene matches: 0. CDR3 length: 16 amino acids.